This T cell receptor beta chain was identified in a study of T cells in Graves' hyperthyroidism and ophthalmopathy. Study outcomes and limitations: Ophthalmopathy onset followed model prediction by a median around six months. Blood shared most expanded thyroid clonotypes above 0.001.

Recently diagnosed hyperthyroidism of less than 2 months' duration affected patients aged 18 to 65. Lactation, pregnancy, other autoimmune disease or uncontrolled infection led to exclusion of patients. Amplified regions were TCR beta CDR3 sequences from RNA transcripts. TCR CDR3 regions were first amplified by RT-PCR with HTBI primers. In TCRdb, the multiplex PCR reads were re-called with MiXCR into one record per CDR3 protein. The table records around 340,000 distinct CDR3 sequences, around 20% of them present only once. A note on this clonotype: What it binds is unknown.

The germline gives CDR1 LNHDA, CDR2 SQIVND (reference sequence). CDR3 length: 15 residues. Trimming removed 3 bases from V and 0 bases from J, with 8 bases in between. The chain is built from TRBV19 and TRBJ2-2; D possibly corresponds to TRBD1 (6 bases). Input material: blood. This receptor was taken from a woman aged 45-59 years with Graves' hyperthyroidism. In DNA form, the CDR3 reads TGTGCCAGTAGTATCACAGGGCCGAACACCGGGGAGCTGTTTTTT. Amino acids: CASSITGPNTGELFF.